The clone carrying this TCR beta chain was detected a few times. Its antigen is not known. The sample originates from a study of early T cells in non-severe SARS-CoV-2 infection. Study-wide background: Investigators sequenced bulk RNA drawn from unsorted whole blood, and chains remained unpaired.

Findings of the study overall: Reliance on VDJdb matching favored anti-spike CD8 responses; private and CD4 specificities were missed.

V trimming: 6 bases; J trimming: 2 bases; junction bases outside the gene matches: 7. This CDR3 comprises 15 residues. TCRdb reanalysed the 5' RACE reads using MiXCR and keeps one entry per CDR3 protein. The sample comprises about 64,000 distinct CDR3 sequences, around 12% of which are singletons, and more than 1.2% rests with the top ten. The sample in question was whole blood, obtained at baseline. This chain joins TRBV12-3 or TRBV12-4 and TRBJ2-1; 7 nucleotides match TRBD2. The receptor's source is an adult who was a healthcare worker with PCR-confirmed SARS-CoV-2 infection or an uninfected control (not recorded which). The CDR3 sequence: CASSPSSGAYNEQFF. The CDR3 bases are TGTGCCAGCAGCCCGTCTAGCGGAGCCTACAATGAGCAGTTCTTC.